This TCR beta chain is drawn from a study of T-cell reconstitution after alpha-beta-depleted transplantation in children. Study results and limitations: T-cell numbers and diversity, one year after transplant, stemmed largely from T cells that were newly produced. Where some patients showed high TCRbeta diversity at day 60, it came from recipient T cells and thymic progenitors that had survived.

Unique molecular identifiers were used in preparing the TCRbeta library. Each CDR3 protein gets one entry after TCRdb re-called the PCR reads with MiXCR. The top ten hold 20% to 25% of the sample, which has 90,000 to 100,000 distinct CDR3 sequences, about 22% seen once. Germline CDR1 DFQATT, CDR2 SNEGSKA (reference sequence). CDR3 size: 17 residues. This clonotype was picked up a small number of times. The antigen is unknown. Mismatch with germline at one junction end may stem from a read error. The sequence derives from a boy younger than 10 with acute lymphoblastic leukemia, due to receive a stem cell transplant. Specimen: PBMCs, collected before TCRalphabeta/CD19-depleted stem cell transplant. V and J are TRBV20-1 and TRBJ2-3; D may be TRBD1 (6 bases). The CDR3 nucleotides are TGCTGTGCTAGTCCCCGTCGTCCAGGGGCCCGGACAGATACGCAGTATTTT. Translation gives CCASPRRPGARTDTQYF.